This T cell receptor (beta chain) originates from a study of blood T cell repertoires in COVID-19. This clone was recorded once. Original processing methods: Researchers report that nucleated cell counts were estimated from reference gene primer amplification. The data were produced by immunoSEQ multiplex PCR, yet TCRdb's version contains in-frame clones alone and is incomplete. The V and J calls and the clone size are those of that table, but D and trimming were determined from the DNA. This sample has roughly 180,000 clones, with roughly 85% found just once. The germline gives CDR1 MDHEN, CDR2 SYDVKM. The CDR3 is 13 residues long. V was clipped by 6 bases and J by 0 bases, with 6 bases between them.

The V call is TRBV28, the J call TRBJ1-3; D possibly corresponds to TRBD1 (6 bases). Source material: PBMCs or T cells enriched from blood (not recorded which). The sequence was obtained from a man in his sixties who had recovered from COVID-19. Here the CDR3 reads CASRTGSGNTIYF. Written as DNA, the CDR3 is TGTGCCAGCAGGACAGGCTCTGGAAACACCATATATTTT.